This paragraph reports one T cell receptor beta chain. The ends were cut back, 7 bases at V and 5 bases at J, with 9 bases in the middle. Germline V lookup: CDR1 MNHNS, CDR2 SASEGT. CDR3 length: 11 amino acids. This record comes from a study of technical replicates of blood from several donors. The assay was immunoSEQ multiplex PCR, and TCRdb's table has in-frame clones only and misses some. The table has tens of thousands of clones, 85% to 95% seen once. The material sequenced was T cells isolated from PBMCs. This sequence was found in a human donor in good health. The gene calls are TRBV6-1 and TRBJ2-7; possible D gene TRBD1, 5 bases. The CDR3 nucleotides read TGTGCCAGCACCTCCAGGGACGAGCAGTACTTC. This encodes CASTSRDEQYF.